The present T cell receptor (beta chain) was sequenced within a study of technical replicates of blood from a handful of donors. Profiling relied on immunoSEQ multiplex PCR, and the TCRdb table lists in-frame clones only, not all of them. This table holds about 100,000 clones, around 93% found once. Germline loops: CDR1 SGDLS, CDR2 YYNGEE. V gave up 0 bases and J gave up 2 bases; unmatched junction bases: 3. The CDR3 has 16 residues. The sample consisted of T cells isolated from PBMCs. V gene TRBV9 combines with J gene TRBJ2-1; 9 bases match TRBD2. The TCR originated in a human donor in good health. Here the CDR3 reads CASSVALAGPYNEQFF. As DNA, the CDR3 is TGTGCCAGCAGCGTAGCTCTAGCGGGGCCCTACAATGAGCAGTTCTTC.